The clone carrying this TCR beta chain was seen only a few times. No antigen is known for it. TCRdb redid the calling of the 5' RACE reads with MiXCR, one entry per CDR3 protein. Among around 130,000 distinct CDR3 sequences listed, roughly 13% were seen once. The data are from a study of CD8 T cells in ankylosing spondylitis. Findings and limits, study-wide: Clones that were linked to disease were CD8+ and were relatively rare in peripheral blood.

The TCR comes from a female donor with ankylosing spondylitis or in good health (not recorded which). The sequenced sample was blood, either unsorted or a sorted T cell fraction (not recorded which).

CDR3 residues: CSARGYEQFF. The DNA of the CDR3 is TGCAGTGCTAGGGGATATGAGCAGTTCTTC. The chain recombines TRBV20-1 with TRBJ2-1; D ambiguous. Between the trimmed V and J ends, which lost 3 bases and 8 bases, there was a span of 5 bases. Germline loops: CDR1 DFQATT, CDR2 SNEGSKA (reference sequence). The CDR3 is 10 residues long.